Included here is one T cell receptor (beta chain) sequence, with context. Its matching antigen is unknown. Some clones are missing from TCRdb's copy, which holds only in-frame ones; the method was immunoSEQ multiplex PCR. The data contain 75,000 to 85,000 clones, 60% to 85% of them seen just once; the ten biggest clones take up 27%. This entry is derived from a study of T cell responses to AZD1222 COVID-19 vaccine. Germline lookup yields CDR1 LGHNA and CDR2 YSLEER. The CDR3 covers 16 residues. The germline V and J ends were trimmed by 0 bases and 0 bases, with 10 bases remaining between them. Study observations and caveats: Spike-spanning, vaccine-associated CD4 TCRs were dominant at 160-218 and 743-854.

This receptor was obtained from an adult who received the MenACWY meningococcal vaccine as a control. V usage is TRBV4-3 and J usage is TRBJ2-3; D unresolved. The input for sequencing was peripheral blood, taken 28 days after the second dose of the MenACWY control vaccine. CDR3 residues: CASSQDLGLSTDTQYF. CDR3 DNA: TGCGCCAGCAGCCAAGATCTTGGGCTTAGCACAGATACGCAGTATTTT.